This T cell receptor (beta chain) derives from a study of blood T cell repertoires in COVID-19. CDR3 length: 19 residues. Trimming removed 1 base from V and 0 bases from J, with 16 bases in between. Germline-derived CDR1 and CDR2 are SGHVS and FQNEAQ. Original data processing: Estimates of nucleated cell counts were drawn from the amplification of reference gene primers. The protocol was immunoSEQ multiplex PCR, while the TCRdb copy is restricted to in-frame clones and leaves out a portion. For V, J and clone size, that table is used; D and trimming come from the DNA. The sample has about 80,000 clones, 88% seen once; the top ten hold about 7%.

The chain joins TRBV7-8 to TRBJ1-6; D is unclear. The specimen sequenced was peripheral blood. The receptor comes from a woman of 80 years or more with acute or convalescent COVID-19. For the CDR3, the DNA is TGTGCCAGCAGCTTAGGCCGGACCCCGGGAAGCTCCTATAATTCACCCCTCCACTTT. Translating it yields CASSLGRTPGSSYNSPLHF.